A selection of T cell receptor beta chains follows, all from one sample in a study of T-cell reconstitution after alpha-beta-depleted transplantation in children. TCRdb redid the calling of the PCR reads with MiXCR, one entry per CDR3 protein. The table includes 700,000 or so distinct CDR3 sequences, approximately 14% detected once. The sequencing used PBMCs, collected before TCRalphabeta/CD19-depleted stem cell transplant. The receptors derive from a girl aged 2-10 years with congenital amegakaryocytic thrombocytopenia, due to receive a stem cell transplant. The CDR3 runs from the conserved cysteine through the conserved F or W. Fields, in order: V gene, clone size, D gene, CDR3 length, J gene, CDR3 DNA, CDR3 protein. A D gene is named only where the DNA matches it firmly. Some rows mark clone size as missing; the rest say once, few, many or name a class of expanded clone.

>TRBV19|many|TRBD1|14|TRBJ2-3
TGTGCCAGCTGGGGACAGGGATCGACAGATACGCAGTATTTT
CASWGQGSTDTQYF
>TRBV7-6|many|NA|13|TRBJ1-1
TGTGCCAGCAGCTTAGCGGAGCGAACTGAAGCTTTCTTT
CASSLAERTEAFF
>TRBV20-1|NA|NA|14|TRBJ1-5
TGCAGTGCTAGTGGCGGGACTTTGAATCAGCCCCAGCATTTT
CSASGGTLNQPQHF
>TRBV20-1|many|TRBD2|16|TRBJ2-1
TGCAGTGCTACGACTAGCGGGAGGCCGTCCTCCAATGAGCAGTTCTTC
CSATTSGRPSSNEQFF
>TRBV4-1|many|NA|13|TRBJ2-7
TGCGCCAGCAGCCGGACGGCGGACTACGAGCAGTACTTC
CASSRTADYEQYF
>TRBV12-3/TRBV12-4|NA|TRBD2|16|TRBJ2-7
TGTGCCAGCAGTTTAGTTAGTCTAGCGGGAGATTTCGAGCAGTACTTC
CASSLVSLAGDFEQYF
>TRBV6-1|few|NA|15|TRBJ2-5
TGTGCCAGCAGTGATAAGACAAGGTGGGGTTGGACCCAGTACTTC
CASSDKTRWGWTQYF
>TRBV25-1|many|NA|15|TRBJ2-2
TGTGCCAGCAGTGTTTCAGGGCGGAGCACCGGGGAGCTGTTTTTT
CASSVSGRSTGELFF
>TRBV20-1|many|TRBD1|17|TRBJ1-2
TGCAGTGTTCCAACTCGGTGGGACAGGGAAAATAACTATGGCTACACCTTC
CSVPTRWDRENNYGYTF
>TRBV29-1|many|TRBD2|13|TRBJ2-1
TGCAGCGGGATTCATAGCGGGGGGTTTGAGCAGTTCTTC
CSGIHSGGFEQFF
>TRBV7-2|many|NA|16|TRBJ1-5
TGTGCCAGCAGCTTAGTCCCAGGGCTTAGCAATCAGCCCCAGCATTTT
CASSLVPGLSNQPQHF
>TRBV4-1|few|TRBD1|14|TRBJ2-7
TGCGCCAGCAGCCAGACAGGGGGCTCCCACGAGCAGTACTTC
CASSQTGGSHEQYF
>TRBV5-1|NA|TRBD2|19|TRBJ2-7
TGCGCCAGCAGCTTGGTATCATTGTCGGCGGGAGGGCCATCCGACGAGCAGTACTTC
CASSLVSLSAGGPSDEQYF
>TRBV11-2|NA|TRBD1|16|TRBJ2-3
TGTGCCAGCAGCTTATTGGGACAGGGTGATGCAGATACGCAGTATTTT
CASSLLGQGDADTQYF
>TRBV7-3|many|TRBD2|17|TRBJ2-7
TGTGCCAGCAGCCCCGGGACTAGCGGGAGGGCCTTCCACGAGCAGTACTTC
CASSPGTSGRAFHEQYF
>TRBV7-8|NA|TRBD1|16|TRBJ2-1
TGTGCCAGCAGCTTAGGAGGACAGGGCTCCTACAATGAGCAGTTCTTC
CASSLGGQGSYNEQFF
>TRBV27|NA|TRBD2|18|TRBJ2-1
TGTGCCAGCAGTTTAGGGCTTAGCGGGAGACTTGGCCTCGATGAGCAGTTCTTC
CASSLGLSGRLGLDEQFF
>TRBV10-3|NA|TRBD2|16|TRBJ2-5
TGTGCCATCAGCACCGGGACTAGCGGGCTCCTAGACACCCAGTACTTC
CAISTGTSGLLDTQYF
>TRBV20-1|many|TRBD1|13|TRBJ1-6
TGCAGTGCCCCCTACAGGGGGAATTCACCCCTCCACTTT
CSAPYRGNSPLHF
>TRBV5-1|many|NA|15|TRBJ2-2
TGCGCCAGCAGCCTAGGGACCCCGAACACCGGGGAGCTGTTTTTT
CASSLGTPNTGELFF
>TRBV6-5|once|NA|13|TRBJ2-7
TGTGCCAGCAGTTACTCCGGGTCCTACGAGCAGTGCTTC
CASSYSGSYEQCF
>TRBV12-3/TRBV12-4|many|TRBD2|15|TRBJ2-5
TGTGCCAGCAGTTTTCTAGCGGGAGGTTCGGAGACCCAGTACTTC
CASSFLAGGSETQYF
>TRBV9|NA|TRBD1|17|TRBJ1-3
TGTGCCAGCAGCGTAGCTACGATGGGACAGTTCGGAAACACCATATATTTT
CASSVATMGQFGNTIYF
>TRBV5-1|NA|TRBD2|22|TRBJ2-7
TGCGCCAGCAGCCTTACTTATCCCTCGGATTCGCCAAGCGGGAGGCCGTACTACGAGCAGTACTTC
CASSLTYPSDSPSGRPYYEQYF